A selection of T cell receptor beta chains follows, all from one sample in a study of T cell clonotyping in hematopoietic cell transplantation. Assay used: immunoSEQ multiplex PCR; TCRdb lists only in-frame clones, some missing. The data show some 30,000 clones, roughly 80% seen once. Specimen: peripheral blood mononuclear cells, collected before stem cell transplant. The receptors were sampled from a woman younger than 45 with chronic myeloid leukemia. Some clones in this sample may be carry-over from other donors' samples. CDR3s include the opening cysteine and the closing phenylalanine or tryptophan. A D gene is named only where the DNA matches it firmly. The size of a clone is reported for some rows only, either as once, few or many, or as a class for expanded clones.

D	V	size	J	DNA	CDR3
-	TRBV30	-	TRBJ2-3	TGTGCCTGGAGTCAACGCGGGGGCATGGCAGATACGCAGTATTTT	CAWSQRGGMADTQYF
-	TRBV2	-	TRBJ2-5	TGTGCCAGCAGTGATAGGTCAGTTCAAGAGACCCAGTACTTC	CASSDRSVQETQYF
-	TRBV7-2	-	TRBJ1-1	TGTGCCAGCAGCCCGAGGGGTTTAGGCGCTGAAGCTTTCTTT	CASSPRGLGAEAFF
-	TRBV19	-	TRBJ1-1	TGTGCCAGTAGTGCCCGCGGCGGGGTACGGGGGACTGAAGCTTTCTTT	CASSARGGVRGTEAFF
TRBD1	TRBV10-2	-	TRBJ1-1	TGCGCCAGCTCTCCAGGGGGCACTGAAGCTTTCTTT	CASSPGGTEAFF
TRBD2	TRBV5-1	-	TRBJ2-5	TGCGCCAGCAGCTGGCCGGGACTAAATGTCCAAGAGACCCAGTACTTC	CASSWPGLNVQETQYF
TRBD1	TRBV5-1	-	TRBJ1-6	TGCGCCAGCAGGGCCGGGACAGGGAATAATTCACCCCTCCACTTT	CASRAGTGNNSPLHF
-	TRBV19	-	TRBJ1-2	TGTGCCAGTAGTATTGAAGGCTACACCTTC	CASSIEGYTF
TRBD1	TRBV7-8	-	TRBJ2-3	TGTGCCAGCAGCTTAGTTAGGACAGGGGGGAGGGATACGCAGTATTTT	CASSLVRTGGRDTQYF
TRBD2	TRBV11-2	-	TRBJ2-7	TGTGCCAGCAGCTTTTCGTCGGGGGGGCAAAGCTCCTACGAGCAGTACTTC	CASSFSSGGQSSYEQYF
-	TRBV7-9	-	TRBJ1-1	TGTGCCAGCAGCAAAGGTGGGGGCCACACTGAAGCTTTCTTT	CASSKGGGHTEAFF
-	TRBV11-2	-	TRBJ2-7	TGTGCCAGCAGCCGCCTTTCGTTCTCCTACGAGCAGTACTTC	CASSRLSFSYEQYF
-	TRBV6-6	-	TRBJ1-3	TGTGCCAGCGCTCACTTAAGCTCTGGAAACACCATATATTTT	CASAHLSSGNTIYF
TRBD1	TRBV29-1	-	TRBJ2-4	TGCAGCGTTGCCCGAGGGACAGGGGAAAACATTCAGTACTTC	CSVARGTGENIQYF
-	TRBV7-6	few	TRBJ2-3	TGTGCCAGCAGCTTTGGGGCCGGGGGACCCACAGATACGCAGTATTTT	CASSFGAGGPTDTQYF
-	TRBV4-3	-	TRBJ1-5	TGCGCCAGCAGCCCCTGGCTAGGGGCGCCCCAGCATTTT	CASSPWLGAPQHF
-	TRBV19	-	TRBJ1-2	TGTGCCAGCCGGGATGGGGCTCGGGGTGACTATGGCTACACCTTC	CASRDGARGDYGYTF
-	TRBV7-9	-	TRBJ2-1	TGTGCCAGCAGTCCTGCCGGGGGCCATGGGTACAATGAGCAGTTCTTC	CASSPAGGHGYNEQFF
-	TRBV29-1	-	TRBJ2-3	TGCAGCGGACTGAAGTTTAGCACAGATACGCAGTATTTT	CSGLKFSTDTQYF
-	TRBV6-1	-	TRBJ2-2	TGTGCCAGCAGTAAACAGGGCGCCGGGGAGCTGTTTTTT	CASSKQGAGELFF
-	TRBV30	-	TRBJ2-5	TGTGCCTGGAACGTAGACGGTACCGGGGAGACCCAGTACTTC	CAWNVDGTGETQYF
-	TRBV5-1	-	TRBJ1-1	TGCGCCAGCAGCTTGGGTAGCGAGAACACTGAAGCTTTCTTT	CASSLGSENTEAFF
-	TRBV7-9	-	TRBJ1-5	TGTGCCAGCAGCTTAGTAGGTAGCAATCAGCCCCAGCATTTT	CASSLVGSNQPQHF
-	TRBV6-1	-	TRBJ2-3	TGTGCCAGCAGTGGATTGTCCGGGTGGAGGTTATCGCCAGATACGCAGTATTTT	CASSGLSGWRLSPDTQYF
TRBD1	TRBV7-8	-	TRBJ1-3	TGTGCCAGCAGCTTTTTAATCCGGGACAGAGTCTCTGGAAACACCATATATTTT	CASSFLIRDRVSGNTIYF
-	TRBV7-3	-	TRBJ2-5	TGTGCCAGCAGCTTATATGGGGGGGCCGCAAGAGAGACCCAGTACTTC	CASSLYGGAARETQYF